Below are 3 T cell receptor beta chains sequenced from a single sample in a study of molecular identifiers for immune sequencing clone quantification. TCRdb independently ran MiXCR on the PCR reads; one entry per CDR3 protein. Among some 100,000 distinct CDR3 sequences listed, 15% to 20% were seen once. The sequenced sample was naive CD8+ T cells from blood, with Jurkat cell RNA spiked in. The subset denotes: FACS-sorted CD8+CD4-CCR7+CD45RA+ naive T cells. The receptor set was obtained from a human donor in good health. Some libraries in this study had Jurkat cell RNA spiked in.

This clonotype was detected ten times or more. This chain uses TRBV29-1 with TRBJ1-3; tentatively, D is TRBD1 (6 bases). The V end was cut by 7 bases, the J end by 0 bases, with 10 bases between. This CDR3 is 13 amino acids long. The germline V gene encodes CDR1 SQVTM and CDR2 ANQGSEA. Written as DNA, the CDR3 is TGCAGCGCCTACAGGGACTCTGGAAACACCATATATTTT. It encodes CSAYRDSGNTIYF.

This clonotype was observed many times. The CDR3 DNA sequence: TGTGCCAGCAGTGGGGCGCGGGGGCATCGCACAGATACGCAGTATTTT. Translated: CASSGARGHRTDTQYF. This chain connects TRBV6-1 to TRBJ2-3; perhaps TRBD2 as D (7 bases). Germline V gives CDR1 MNHNS, CDR2 SASEGT. V shed 4 bases and J shed 1 base, with 15 bases lying between them. CDR3 size: 16 residues.

This clonotype came up many times. This chain links TRBV7-9 with TRBJ2-7; possibly TRBD2 for D (5 bases). The CDR3 is 12 amino acids. Germline V gene sequence: CDR1 SEHNR, CDR2 FQNEAQ (reference sequence). V was pared by 5 bases and J by 3 bases, with 8 bases between. In DNA form, the CDR3 reads TGTGCCAGCAGCGTCCGGGACTACGAGCAGTACTTC. Translated, it gives CASSVRDYEQYF.